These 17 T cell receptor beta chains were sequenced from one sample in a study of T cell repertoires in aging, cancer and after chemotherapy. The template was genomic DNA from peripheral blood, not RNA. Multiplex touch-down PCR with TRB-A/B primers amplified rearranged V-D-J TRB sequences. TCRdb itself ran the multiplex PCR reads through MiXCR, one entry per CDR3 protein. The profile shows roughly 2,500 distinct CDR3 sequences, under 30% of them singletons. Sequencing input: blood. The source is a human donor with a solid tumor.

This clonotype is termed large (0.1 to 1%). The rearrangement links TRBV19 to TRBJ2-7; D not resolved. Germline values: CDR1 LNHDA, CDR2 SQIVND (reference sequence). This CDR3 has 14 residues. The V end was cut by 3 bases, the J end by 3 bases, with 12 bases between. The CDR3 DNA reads TGTGCCAGTAGTATTGGTACAGCAATCTACGAGCAGTACTTC. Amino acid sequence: CASSIGTAIYEQYF. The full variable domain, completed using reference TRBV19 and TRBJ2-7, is DGGITQSPKYLFRKEGQNVTLSCEQNLNHDAMYWYRQDPGQGLRLIYYSQIVNDFQKGDIAEGYSVSREKKESFPLTVTSAQKNPTAFYLCASSIGTAIYEQYFGPGTRLTVT.

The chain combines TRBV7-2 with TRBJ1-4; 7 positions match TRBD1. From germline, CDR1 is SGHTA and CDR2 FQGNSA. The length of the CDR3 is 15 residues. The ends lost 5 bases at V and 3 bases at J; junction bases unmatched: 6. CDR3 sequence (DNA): TGTGCCAGCAGCGGGAGACAGGGAGCTAATGAAAAACTGTTTTTT. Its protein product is CASSGRQGANEKLFF.

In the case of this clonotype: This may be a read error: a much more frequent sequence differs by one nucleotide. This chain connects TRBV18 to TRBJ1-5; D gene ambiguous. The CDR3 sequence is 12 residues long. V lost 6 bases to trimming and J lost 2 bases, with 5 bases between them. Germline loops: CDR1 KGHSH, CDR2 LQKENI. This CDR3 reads CASSPCNQPQHF. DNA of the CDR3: TGTGCCAGCTCCCCGTGCAATCAGCCCCAGCATTTT.

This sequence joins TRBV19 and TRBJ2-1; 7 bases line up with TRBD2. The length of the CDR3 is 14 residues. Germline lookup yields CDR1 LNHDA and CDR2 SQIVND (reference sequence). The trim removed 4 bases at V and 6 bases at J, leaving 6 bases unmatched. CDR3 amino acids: CASSRSSGINEQFF. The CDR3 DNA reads TGTGCCAGTAGTAGGTCTAGCGGCATCAATGAGCAGTTCTTC.

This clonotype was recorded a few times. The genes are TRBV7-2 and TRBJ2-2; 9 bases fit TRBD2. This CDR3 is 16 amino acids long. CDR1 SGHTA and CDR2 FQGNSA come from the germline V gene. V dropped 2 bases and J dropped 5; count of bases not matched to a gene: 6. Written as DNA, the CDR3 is TGTGCCAGCAGCTTATTGAGTAGCGGGAGAACCGGGGAGCTGTTTTTT. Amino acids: CASSLLSSGRTGELFF.

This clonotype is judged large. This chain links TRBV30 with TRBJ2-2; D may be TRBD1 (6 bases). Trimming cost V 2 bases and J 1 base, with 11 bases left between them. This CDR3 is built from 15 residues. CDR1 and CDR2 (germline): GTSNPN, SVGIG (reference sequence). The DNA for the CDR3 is TGTGCCTGGAGTTTACAGGACAGGAACACCGGGGAGCTGTTTTTT. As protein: CAWSLQDRNTGELFF.

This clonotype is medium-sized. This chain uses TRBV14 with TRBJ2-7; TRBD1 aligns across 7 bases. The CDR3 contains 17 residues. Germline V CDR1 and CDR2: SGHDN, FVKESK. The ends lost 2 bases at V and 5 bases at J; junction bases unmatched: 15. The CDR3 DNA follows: TGTGCCAGCAGCCAATCGCAAGGGGGCAATTGGGTCAACGAGCAGTACTTC. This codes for CASSQSQGGNWVNEQYF.

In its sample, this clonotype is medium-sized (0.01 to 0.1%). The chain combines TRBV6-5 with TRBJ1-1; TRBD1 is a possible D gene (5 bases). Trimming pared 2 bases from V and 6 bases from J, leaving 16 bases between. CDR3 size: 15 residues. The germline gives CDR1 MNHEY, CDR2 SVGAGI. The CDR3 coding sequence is TGTGCCAGCAGTTACGGGGACTCGGGCGGGGCTGAAGCTTTCTTT. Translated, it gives CASSYGDSGGAEAFF.

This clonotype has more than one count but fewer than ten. CDR3 sequence reads: CAISSGQKNTEAFF. CDR3 bases: TGTGCCATCAGTTCGGGACAGAAGAACACTGAAGCTTTCTTT. V usage is TRBV10-3 and J usage is TRBJ1-1; 7 bases are a match to TRBD1. CDR1 is ENHRY, CDR2 SYGVKD, per germline. CDR3 length equals 14 residues. The V segment lost 5 bases and the J segment 1 base; nucleotides outside the gene matches: 4.

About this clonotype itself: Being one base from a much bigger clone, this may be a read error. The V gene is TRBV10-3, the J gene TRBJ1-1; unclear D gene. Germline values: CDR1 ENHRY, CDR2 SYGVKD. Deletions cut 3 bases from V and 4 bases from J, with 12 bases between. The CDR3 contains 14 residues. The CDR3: CAISDPGMITEAFF. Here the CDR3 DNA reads TGTGCCATCAGTGATCCGGGGATGATCACTGAAGCTTTCTTT.

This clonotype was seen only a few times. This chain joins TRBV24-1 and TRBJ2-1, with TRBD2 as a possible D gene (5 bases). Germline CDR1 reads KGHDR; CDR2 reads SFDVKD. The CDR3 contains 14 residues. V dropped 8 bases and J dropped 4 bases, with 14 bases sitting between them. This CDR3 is CATTASGEYNEQFF. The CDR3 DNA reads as TGTGCCACCACGGCCAGCGGAGAATACAATGAGCAGTTCTTC.

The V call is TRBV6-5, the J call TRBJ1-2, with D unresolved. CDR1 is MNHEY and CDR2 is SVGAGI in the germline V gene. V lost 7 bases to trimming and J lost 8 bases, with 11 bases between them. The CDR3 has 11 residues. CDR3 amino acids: CASTNGGGYTF. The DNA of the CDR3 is TGTGCCAGCACCAACGGAGGGGGCTACACCTTC.

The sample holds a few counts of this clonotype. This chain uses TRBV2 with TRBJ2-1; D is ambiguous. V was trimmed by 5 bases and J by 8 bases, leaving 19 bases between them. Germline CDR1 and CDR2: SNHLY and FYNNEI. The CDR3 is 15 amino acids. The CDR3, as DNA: TGTGCCAGCAGTAGGGCTAGTGGCGCTAGGGATGAGCAGTTCTTC. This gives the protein CASSRASGARDEQFF.

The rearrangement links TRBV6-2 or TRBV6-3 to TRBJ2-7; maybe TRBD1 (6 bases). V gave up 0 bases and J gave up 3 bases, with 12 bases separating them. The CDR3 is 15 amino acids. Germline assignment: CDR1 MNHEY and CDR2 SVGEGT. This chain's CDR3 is CASSYSHRQVYEQYF. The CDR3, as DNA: TGTGCCAGCAGTTACTCCCATAGACAGGTCTACGAGCAGTACTTC.

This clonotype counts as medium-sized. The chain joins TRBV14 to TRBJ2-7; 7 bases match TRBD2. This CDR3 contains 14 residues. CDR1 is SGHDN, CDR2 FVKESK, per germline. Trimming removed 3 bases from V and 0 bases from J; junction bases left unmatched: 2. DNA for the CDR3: TGTGCCAGCAGCCAGCGGGGGAGCTCCTACGAGCAGTACTTC. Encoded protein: CASSQRGSSYEQYF.

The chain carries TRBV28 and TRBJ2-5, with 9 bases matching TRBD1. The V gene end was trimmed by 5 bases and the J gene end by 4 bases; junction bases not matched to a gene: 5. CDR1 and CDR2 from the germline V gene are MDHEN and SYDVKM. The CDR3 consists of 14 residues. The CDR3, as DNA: TGTGCCAGCAGTCTACGGACAGGGGTAGAGACCCAGTACTTC. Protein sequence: CASSLRTGVETQYF. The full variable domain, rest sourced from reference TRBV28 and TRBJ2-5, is DVKVTQSSRYLVKRTGEKVFLECVQDMDHENMFWYRQDPGLGLRLIYFSYDVKMKEKGDIPEGYSVSREKKERFSLILESASTNQTSMYLCASSLRTGVETQYFGPGTRLLVL.

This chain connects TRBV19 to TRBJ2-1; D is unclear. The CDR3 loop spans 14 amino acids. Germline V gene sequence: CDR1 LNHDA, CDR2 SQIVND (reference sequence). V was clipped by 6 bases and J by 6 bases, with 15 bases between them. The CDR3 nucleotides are TGTGCCAGTAGGTCCACATTCCTGACCAATGAGCAGTTCTTC. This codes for CASRSTFLTNEQFF.